This T cell receptor beta chain was recorded in a study of T cell responses to AZD1222 COVID-19 vaccine. Some clones are missing from TCRdb's copy, which holds only in-frame ones; the method was immunoSEQ multiplex PCR. The table has under 150,000 clones, roughly 90% seen once. Points from the study as a whole: Donors in the cohort were predominantly white British and more often female, and clonal diversity was possibly underestimated.

Note on this clone: Its target is not known.

Germline loops: CDR1 ENHRY, CDR2 SYGVKD. With V trimmed by 8 bases and J by 2 bases, 2 bases remained unmatched. This CDR3 contains 13 residues. The clonotype was recovered from an adult who received the AZD1222 COVID-19 vaccine. The input for sequencing was peripheral blood, taken 28 days after the second AZD1222 dose. V usage is TRBV10-3 and J usage is TRBJ2-7, with 11 bases aligning to TRBD2. CDR3 amino acids: CAIGTSGTYEQYF. In nucleotides, the CDR3 is TGTGCCATCGGGACTAGCGGAACCTACGAGCAGTACTTC.